This record covers a single T cell receptor (beta chain). These data originate in a study of CD8 T cells in Susac syndrome. CD8+ and CD4+ T cells from blood underwent TCR beta sequencing, which was carried out in a high-throughput format. CDR1 is MNHEY and CDR2 is SMNVEV in the germline V gene (reference sequence). The CDR3 has 12 amino acids. Germline trimming cut 6 bases from V and 6 bases from J; bases unmatched to any gene: 5. Reverse transcription of about 0.45 to 1 ug RNA was performed with random hexamers. MiXCR, applied by TCRdb to the immunoSEQ multiplex PCR reads, yields one record per CDR3 protein. The table has about 140,000 distinct CDR3 sequences, approximately 95% seen once.

The sequenced sample was CD8+ T cells from PBMCs. The receptor was derived from a human donor in good health. This sequence joins TRBV27 and TRBJ2-7, with 7 positions matching TRBD2. CDR3 nucleotides: TGTGCCAGCAGCCGGCGGGGGAGCGAGCAGTACTTC. It yields the protein CASSRRGSEQYF.